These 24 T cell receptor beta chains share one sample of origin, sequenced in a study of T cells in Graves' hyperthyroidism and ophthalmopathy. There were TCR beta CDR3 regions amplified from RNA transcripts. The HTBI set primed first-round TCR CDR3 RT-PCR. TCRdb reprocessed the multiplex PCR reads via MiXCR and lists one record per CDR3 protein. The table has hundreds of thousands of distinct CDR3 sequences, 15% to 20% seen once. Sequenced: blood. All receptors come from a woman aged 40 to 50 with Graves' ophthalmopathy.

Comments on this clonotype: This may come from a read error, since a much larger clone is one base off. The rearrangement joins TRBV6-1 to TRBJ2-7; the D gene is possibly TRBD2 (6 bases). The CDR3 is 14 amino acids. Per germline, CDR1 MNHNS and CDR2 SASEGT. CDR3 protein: CANSASGGTDEQYF. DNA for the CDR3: TGTGCCAACAGTGCCTCCGGGGGAACGGACGAGCAGTACTTC.

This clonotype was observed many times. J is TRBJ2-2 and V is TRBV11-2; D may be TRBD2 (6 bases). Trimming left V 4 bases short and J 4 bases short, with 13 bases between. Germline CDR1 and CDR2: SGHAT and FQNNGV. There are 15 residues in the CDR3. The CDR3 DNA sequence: TGTGCCAGCAGCTCGACCCAGGGAGGCACCGGGGAGCTGTTTTTT. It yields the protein CASSSTQGGTGELFF.

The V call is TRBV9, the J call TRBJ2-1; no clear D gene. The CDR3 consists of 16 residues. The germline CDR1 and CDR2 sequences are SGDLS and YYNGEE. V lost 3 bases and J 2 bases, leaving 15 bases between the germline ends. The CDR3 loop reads CASSGLRTPTYNEQFF. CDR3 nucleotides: TGTGCCAGCAGCGGCCTCAGGACCCCAACCTACAATGAGCAGTTCTTC.

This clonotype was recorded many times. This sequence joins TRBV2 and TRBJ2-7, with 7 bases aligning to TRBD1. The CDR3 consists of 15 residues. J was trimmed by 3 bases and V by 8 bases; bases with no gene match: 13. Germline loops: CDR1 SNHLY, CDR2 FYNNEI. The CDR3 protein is CASPEPRDSVYEQYF. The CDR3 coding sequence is TGTGCCAGCCCTGAACCCCGGGACAGTGTCTACGAGCAGTACTTC.

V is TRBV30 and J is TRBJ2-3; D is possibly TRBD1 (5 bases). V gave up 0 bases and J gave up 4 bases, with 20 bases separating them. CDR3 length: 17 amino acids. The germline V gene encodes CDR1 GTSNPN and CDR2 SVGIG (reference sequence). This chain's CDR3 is CAWSVRGASSGSDTQYF. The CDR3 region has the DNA TGTGCCTGGAGTGTACGTGGGGCATCGTCCGGGTCAGATACGCAGTATTTT.

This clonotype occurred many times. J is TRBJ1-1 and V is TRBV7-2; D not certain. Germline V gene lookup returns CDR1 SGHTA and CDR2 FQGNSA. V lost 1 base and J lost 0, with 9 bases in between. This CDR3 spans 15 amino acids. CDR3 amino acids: CASSLEGDMNTEAFF. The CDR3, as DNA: TGTGCCAGCAGCTTAGAAGGAGACATGAACACTGAAGCTTTCTTT.

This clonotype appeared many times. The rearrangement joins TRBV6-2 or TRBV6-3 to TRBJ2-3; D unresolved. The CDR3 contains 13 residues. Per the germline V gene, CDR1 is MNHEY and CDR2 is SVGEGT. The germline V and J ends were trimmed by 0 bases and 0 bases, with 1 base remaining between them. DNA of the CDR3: TGTGCCAGCAGTTACTCGAGCACAGATACGCAGTATTTT. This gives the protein CASSYSSTDTQYF.

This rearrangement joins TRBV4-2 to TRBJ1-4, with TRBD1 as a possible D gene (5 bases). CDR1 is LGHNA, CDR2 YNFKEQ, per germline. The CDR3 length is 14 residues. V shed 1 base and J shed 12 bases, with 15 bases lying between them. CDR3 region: CASSQGSGGRELFF. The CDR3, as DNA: TGTGCCAGCAGCCAAGGGAGCGGGGGACGGGAACTGTTTTTT.

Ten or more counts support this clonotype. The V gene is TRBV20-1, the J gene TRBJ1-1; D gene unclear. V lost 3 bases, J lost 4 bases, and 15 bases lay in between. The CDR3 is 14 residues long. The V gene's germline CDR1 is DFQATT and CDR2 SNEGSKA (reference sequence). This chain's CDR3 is CSARRGGLFTEAFF. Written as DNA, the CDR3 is TGCAGTGCTAGGAGAGGTGGGCTTTTCACTGAAGCTTTCTTT.

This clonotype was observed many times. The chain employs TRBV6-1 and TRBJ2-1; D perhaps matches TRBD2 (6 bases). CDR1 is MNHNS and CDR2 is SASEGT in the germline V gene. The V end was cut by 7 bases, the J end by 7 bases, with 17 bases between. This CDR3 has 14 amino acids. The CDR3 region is CASTNPGAWNEQFF. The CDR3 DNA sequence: TGTGCCAGCACAAACCCGGGAGCATGGAATGAGCAGTTCTTC.

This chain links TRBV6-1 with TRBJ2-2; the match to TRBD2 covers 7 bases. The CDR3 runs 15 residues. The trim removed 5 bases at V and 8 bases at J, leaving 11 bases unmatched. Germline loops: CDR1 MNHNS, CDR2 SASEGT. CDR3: CASSPAGADGGELFF. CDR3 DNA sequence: TGTGCCAGCAGTCCCGCGGGAGCGGATGGAGGGGAGCTGTTTTTT.

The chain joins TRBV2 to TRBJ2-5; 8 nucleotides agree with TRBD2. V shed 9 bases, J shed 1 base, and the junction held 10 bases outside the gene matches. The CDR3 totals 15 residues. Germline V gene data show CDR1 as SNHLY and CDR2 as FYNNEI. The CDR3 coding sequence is TGTGCCAGTGGAGGGCTAGCGGGTTTCCAAGAGACCCAGTACTTC. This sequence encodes CASGGLAGFQETQYF.

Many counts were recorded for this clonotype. As DNA, the CDR3 is TGCAGTGCTAGAGGCGGGGGGGTTAATGAGCAGTTCTTC. Amino acids: CSARGGGVNEQFF. The rearrangement links TRBV20-1 to TRBJ2-1; 9 nucleotides align to TRBD2. V was pared by 1 base and J by 7 bases, with 2 bases of the junction left unmatched. CDR3 length: 13 residues. Germline lookup yields CDR1 DFQATT and CDR2 SNEGSKA (reference sequence).

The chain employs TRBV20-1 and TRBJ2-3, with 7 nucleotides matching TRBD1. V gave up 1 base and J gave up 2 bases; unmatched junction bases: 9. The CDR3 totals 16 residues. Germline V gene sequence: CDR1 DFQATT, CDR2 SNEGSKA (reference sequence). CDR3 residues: CSARGEQGWDTDTQYF. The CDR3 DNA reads TGCAGTGCTAGAGGGGAACAGGGGTGGGACACAGATACGCAGTATTTT.

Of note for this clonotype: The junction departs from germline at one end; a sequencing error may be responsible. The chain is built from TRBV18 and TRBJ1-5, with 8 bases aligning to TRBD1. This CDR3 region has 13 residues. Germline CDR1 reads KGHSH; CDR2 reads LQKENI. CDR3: CASSEDRDQPRHF. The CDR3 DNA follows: TGTGCCAGCTCAGAGGACAGGGATCAGCCCCGGCATTTT.

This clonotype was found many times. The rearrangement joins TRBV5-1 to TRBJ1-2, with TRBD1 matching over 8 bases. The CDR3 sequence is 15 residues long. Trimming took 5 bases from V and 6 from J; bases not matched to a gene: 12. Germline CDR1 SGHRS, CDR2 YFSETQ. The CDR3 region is CASSPIVTGADGYTF. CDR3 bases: TGCGCCAGCAGTCCTATAGTGACAGGGGCGGATGGCTACACCTTC.

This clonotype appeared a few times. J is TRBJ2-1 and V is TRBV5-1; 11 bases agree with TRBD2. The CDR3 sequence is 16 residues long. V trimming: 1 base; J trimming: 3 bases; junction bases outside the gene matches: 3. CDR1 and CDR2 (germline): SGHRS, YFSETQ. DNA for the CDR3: TGCGCCAGCAGCTTGACTAGCGGGAGCTTCTACAATGAGCAGTTCTTC. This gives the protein CASSLTSGSFYNEQFF.

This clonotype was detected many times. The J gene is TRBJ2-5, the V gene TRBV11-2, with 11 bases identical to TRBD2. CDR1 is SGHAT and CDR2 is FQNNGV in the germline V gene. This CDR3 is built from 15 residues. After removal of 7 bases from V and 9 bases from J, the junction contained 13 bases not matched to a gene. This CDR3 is CASNRLAGPLKAQYF. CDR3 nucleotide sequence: TGTGCCAGCAACCGACTAGCGGGGCCACTAAAGGCCCAGTACTTC.

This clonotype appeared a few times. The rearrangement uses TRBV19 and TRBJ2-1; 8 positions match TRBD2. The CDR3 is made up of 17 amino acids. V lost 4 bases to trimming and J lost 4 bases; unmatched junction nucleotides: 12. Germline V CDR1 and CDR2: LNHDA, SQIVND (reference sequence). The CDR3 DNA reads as TGTGCCAGTAGTACGCGCGTAGGGACTAGGATTTACAATGAGCAGTTCTTC. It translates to CASSTRVGTRIYNEQFF.

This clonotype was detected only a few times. The CDR3 loop reads CASRERSYEQYF. The CDR3 DNA is TGTGCCAGCAGAGAGCGGTCCTACGAGCAGTACTTC. The gene calls are TRBV28 and TRBJ2-7; tentative D call: TRBD2 (5 bases). Trimming removed 6 bases at V and 1 base at J, with 7 bases between. This CDR3 comprises 12 residues. Germline assignment: CDR1 MDHEN and CDR2 SYDVKM.

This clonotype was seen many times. DNA for the CDR3: TGTGCCAGCAGCATCGGGACACGCACCTTCGCCGAGCAGTACTTC. This encodes CASSIGTRTFAEQYF. The chain links TRBV11-2 to TRBJ2-7; D may be TRBD1 (6 bases). CDR1 and CDR2 (germline): SGHAT, FQNNGV. Trimming shortened V by 5 bases and J by 6 bases, and 20 bases separated the two germline ends. The CDR3 contains 15 residues.

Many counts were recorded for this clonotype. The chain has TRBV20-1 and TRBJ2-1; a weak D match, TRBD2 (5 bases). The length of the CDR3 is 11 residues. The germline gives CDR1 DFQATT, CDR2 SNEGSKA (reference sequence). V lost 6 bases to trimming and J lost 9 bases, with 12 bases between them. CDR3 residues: CSASLGSEQFF. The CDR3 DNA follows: TGCAGTGCCTCCCTTGGGAGTGAGCAGTTCTTC.

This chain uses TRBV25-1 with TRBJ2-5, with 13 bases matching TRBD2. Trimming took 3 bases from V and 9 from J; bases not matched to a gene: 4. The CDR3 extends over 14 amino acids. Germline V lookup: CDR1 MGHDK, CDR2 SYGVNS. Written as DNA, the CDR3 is TGTGCCAGCAGTGACCGACTAGCGGGGGGCCCCCAGTACTTC. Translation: CASSDRLAGGPQYF.

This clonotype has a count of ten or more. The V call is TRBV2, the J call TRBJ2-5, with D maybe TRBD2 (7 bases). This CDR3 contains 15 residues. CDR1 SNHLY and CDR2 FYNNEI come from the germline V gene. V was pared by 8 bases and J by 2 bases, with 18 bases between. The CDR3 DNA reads TGTGCCAGCGGGTCCCAAAGGGGGGGACAAGAGACCCAGTACTTC. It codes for CASGSQRGGQETQYF.